Below, 7 T cell receptor beta chains from the same sample are listed, as sequenced in a study of blood T cell repertoires in COVID-19. The protocol was immunoSEQ multiplex PCR, while the TCRdb copy is restricted to in-frame clones and leaves out a portion. This table has some 50,000 clones, 75% to 90% appearing once. Input material: peripheral blood. The receptor source for this set is a man between 65 and 85 years old with acute or convalescent COVID-19.

The genes are TRBV19 and TRBJ1-5; tentative D call: TRBD1 (6 bases). Germline CDR1 and CDR2: LNHDA and SQIVND (reference sequence). There are 15 residues in the CDR3. Trimming pared 3 bases from V and 0 bases from J, leaving 9 bases between. CDR3 bases: TGTGCCAGTAGTATCAGGGGTTATAGCAATCAGCCCCAGCATTTT. It yields the protein CASSIRGYSNQPQHF.

The chain links TRBV24-1 to TRBJ2-7; 9 bases agree with TRBD1. Germline CDR1 reads KGHDR; CDR2 reads SFDVKD. The V segment lost 3 bases and the J segment 0 bases; nucleotides outside the gene matches: 2. The CDR3 is made up of 15 amino acids. DNA of the CDR3: TGTGCCACCAGTGATGGACAGGGGAGCTCCTACGAGCAGTACTTC. Translating it yields CATSDGQGSSYEQYF.

This sequence joins TRBV30 and TRBJ2-1, with D possibly being TRBD1 (5 bases). The CDR3 length is 13 residues. Germline CDR1 is GTSNPN and CDR2 is SVGIG (reference sequence). The V end lost 0 bases, the J end lost 5 bases, and 8 bases lay between the germline ends. CDR3 sequence (DNA): TGTGCCTGGAGTGTAATCAGGGACAATGAGCAGTTCTTC. Amino acids: CAWSVIRDNEQFF.

This clone has a handful of counts. The chain carries TRBV5-1 and TRBJ2-3; 9 nucleotides line up with TRBD1. The germline V gene encodes CDR1 SGHRS and CDR2 YFSETQ. Trimming cost V 1 base and J 14 bases; bases outside gene matches: 8. The CDR3 length is 13 residues. In nucleotides, the CDR3 is TGCGCCAGCAGCTTGACAGGGGGCGAGACCGGGTATTTT. It codes for CASSLTGGETGYF.

J is TRBJ2-1 and V is TRBV21-1; the D call TRBD2 from the table was never checked on the DNA. TRBV21-1 is a pseudogene locus. The CDR3 runs to 16 residues. DNA for the CDR3: TGTGCCAGCAGCGTTCGACTAGCGGGGGGCGCCGATGAGCAGTTCTTC. Translated, it gives CASSVRLAGGADEQFF.

The chain uses TRBV7-3 and TRBJ1-1; D unresolved. Deletions cut 3 bases from V and 4 bases from J, with 9 bases between. CDR1 SGHTA and CDR2 FQGTGA come from the germline V gene. This CDR3 is built from 13 residues. This chain's CDR3 is CASSFSSGTEAFF. Here the CDR3 DNA reads TGTGCCAGCAGCTTCAGCAGCGGCACTGAAGCTTTCTTT.

In regard to this clone: One end of the junction is discordant with germline, which a read error may explain. The rearrangement joins TRBV6-4 to TRBJ1-6; D may be TRBD1 (5 bases). Germline loops: CDR1 MRHNA, CDR2 SNTAGT. There are 13 residues in the CDR3. Here the CDR3 reads CASSDSRQGRLNF. CDR3 sequence (DNA): TGTGCCAGCAGTGACTCGCGGCAGGGCCGTCTTAACTTT.